Presented here are 8 T cell receptor beta chains from one specimen sequenced in a study of CD8 T cells in Susac syndrome. RNA, at about 0.45 to 1 ug, was reverse transcribed with random hexamers. MiXCR, run by TCRdb on the immunoSEQ multiplex PCR reads, gives a single entry per CDR3 protein. This sample has 150,000 to 200,000 distinct CDR3 sequences; 92% occur once, and the top ten carry 0.08%. The specimen sequenced was CD4+ T cells from PBMCs. The receptors stem from a human donor in good health.

This rearrangement joins TRBV14 to TRBJ2-3; no clear D gene. Per germline, CDR1 SGHDN and CDR2 FVKESK. The germline V and J ends were trimmed by 4 bases and 6 bases, with 8 bases remaining between them. The CDR3 runs to 12 residues. In nucleotides, the CDR3 is TGTGCCAGCAGCCCTTCCTCCGATACGCAGTATTTT. It yields the protein CASSPSSDTQYF.

The CDR3 DNA sequence: TGTGCCAGCAGCCCAGCACCCGGGACAGGGGAAGAGACCCAGTACTTC. Amino acid sequence: CASSPAPGTGEETQYF. The rearrangement links TRBV6-2 or TRBV6-3 to TRBJ2-5, with 10 bases fitting TRBD1. Germline values: CDR1 MNHEY, CDR2 SVGEGT. The CDR3 extends over 16 amino acids. Trimming cost V 6 bases and J 3 bases; bases outside gene matches: 10.

V gene TRBV2 combines with J gene TRBJ2-1, with 9 bases aligning to TRBD2. V shed 4 bases, J shed 9 bases, and the junction held 7 bases outside the gene matches. CDR1 and CDR2 (germline): SNHLY, FYNNEI. The CDR3 extends over 14 amino acids. CDR3 protein: CASSAPSGTGEQFF. The CDR3 DNA reads as TGTGCCAGCAGTGCTCCTAGCGGGACTGGTGAGCAGTTCTTC.

The chain is built from TRBV19 and TRBJ2-2; 10 positions agree with TRBD1. CDR3 length: 17 residues. Germline V gives CDR1 LNHDA, CDR2 SQIVND (reference sequence). J lost 3 bases, V lost 3 bases, and 7 bases had no gene match. CDR3 region: CASSMDRGDPHTGELFF. CDR3 DNA sequence: TGTGCCAGTAGTATGGACAGGGGGGATCCCCACACCGGGGAGCTGTTTTTT.

This clonotype was recorded only once. The V and J genes are TRBV19 and TRBJ1-2; D gene unclear. The ends were cut back, 3 bases at V and 2 bases at J, with 10 bases in the middle. CDR1 LNHDA and CDR2 SQIVND come from the germline V gene (reference sequence). This CDR3 is built from 14 residues. The CDR3 bases are TGTGCCAGTAGTATTCGCCGGAAGAACTATGGCTACACCTTC. This gives the protein CASSIRRKNYGYTF.

The chain combines TRBV4-2 with TRBJ2-1, with TRBD2 matching 9 bases. Germline loops: CDR1 LGHNA, CDR2 YNFKEQ. The CDR3 has 17 residues. V dropped 0 bases and J dropped 2; count of bases not matched to a gene: 5. CDR3: CASSQDGASGAYNEQFF. The CDR3, as DNA: TGTGCCAGCAGCCAAGATGGGGCTAGCGGGGCCTACAATGAGCAGTTCTTC.

This chain links TRBV6-5 with TRBJ2-7; D ambiguous. CDR3 length equals 15 residues. Looked up from germline, CDR1 is MNHEY and CDR2 is SVGAGI. The V end was cut by 0 bases, the J end by 1 base, with 10 bases between. The CDR3 region is CASSYSETTSYEQYF. The CDR3 DNA reads TGTGCCAGCAGTTACTCCGAGACAACGTCCTACGAGCAGTACTTC.

The genes are TRBV6-5 and TRBJ2-3; 8 positions match TRBD2. This CDR3 is 18 amino acids long. Germline trimming cut 4 bases from V and 0 bases from J; bases unmatched to any gene: 12. From germline, CDR1 is MNHEY and CDR2 SVGAGI. The CDR3 protein is CASSSNARGLGSTDTQYF. CDR3 DNA: TGTGCCAGCAGTTCCAACGCCCGGGGACTAGGGAGCACAGATACGCAGTATTTT.